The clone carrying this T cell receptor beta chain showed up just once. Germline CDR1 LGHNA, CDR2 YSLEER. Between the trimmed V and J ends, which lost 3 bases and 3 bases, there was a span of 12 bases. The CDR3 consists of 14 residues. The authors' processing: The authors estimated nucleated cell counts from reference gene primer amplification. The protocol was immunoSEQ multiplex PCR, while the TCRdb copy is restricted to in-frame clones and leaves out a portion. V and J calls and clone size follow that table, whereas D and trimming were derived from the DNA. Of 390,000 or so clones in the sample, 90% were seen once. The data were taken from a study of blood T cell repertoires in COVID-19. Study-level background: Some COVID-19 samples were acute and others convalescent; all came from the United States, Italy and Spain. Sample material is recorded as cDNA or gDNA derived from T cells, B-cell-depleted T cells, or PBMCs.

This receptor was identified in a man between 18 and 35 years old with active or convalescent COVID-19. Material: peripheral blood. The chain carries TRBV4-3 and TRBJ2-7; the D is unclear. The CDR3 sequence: CASSQGPTGYEQYF. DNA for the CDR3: TGCGCCAGCAGCCAGGGTCCTACGGGCTACGAGCAGTACTTC.